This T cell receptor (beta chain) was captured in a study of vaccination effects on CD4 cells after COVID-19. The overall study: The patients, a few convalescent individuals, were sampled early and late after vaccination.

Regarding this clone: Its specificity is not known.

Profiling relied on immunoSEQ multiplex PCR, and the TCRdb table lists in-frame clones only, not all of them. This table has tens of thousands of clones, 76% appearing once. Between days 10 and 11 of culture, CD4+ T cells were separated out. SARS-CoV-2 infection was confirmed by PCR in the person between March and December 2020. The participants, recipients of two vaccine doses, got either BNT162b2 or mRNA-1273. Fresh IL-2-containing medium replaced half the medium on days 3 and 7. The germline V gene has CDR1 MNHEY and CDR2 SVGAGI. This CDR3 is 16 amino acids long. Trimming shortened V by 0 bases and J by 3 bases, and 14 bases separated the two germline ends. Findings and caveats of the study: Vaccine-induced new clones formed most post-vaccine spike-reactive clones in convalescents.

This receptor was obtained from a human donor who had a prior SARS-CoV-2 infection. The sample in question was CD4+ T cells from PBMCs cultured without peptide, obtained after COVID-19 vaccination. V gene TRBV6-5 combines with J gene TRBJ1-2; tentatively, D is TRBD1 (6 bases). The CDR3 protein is CASSYSGGGPYYGYTF. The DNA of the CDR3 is TGTGCCAGCAGTTACTCGGGCGGGGGGCCGTACTATGGCTACACCTTC.